The rows below give T cell receptor beta chains drawn from one sample of a study of T cells after yellow fever vaccination. Each CDR3 protein is one row after TCRdb ran MiXCR on the 5' RACE reads. The data hold 320,000 or so distinct CDR3 sequences, with around 8.1% observed a single time. This sample comprised PBMCs, obtained about 49 days after the first yellow fever vaccination. The origin of the receptors is a man aged 18-30 years who received the YFV17D yellow fever vaccine. CDR3s include the opening cysteine and the closing phenylalanine or tryptophan. D genes are given only for firm matches. Size is omitted from some rows. Given values are once, few, many or a class for expanded clones.

>TRBV28|12|TRBJ1-1|NA|many
TGTGCCAGCAGCCAAGGGCGCACTGAAGCTTTCTTT
CASSQGRTEAFF
>TRBV12-3/TRBV12-4|15|TRBJ2-1|TRBD2|few
TGTGCCAGCAGTCCGGGGGGGGGGACCCCCATCGGGCAGTTCTTC
CASSPGGGTPIGQFF
>TRBV6-5|16|TRBJ1-3|TRBD1|few
TGTGCCAGCAGTCTACTCGGGACAGACTCTGGAAACACCATATATTTT
CASSLLGTDSGNTIYF
>TRBV27|16|TRBJ2-1|TRBD2|NA
TGTGCCACCAGGGGACTAGTGCCCTCCTCCTACAATGAGCAGTTCTTC
CATRGLVPSSYNEQFF
>TRBV5-1|15|TRBJ1-3|NA|few
TGCGCCAGCGAACCGGGACCGAACTCTGGAAACACCATATATTTT
CASEPGPNSGNTIYF
>TRBV7-3|13|TRBJ1-1|NA|few
TGTGCCAGCAGCCTAATTCGCGGGGAGCGAGCTTTCTTT
CASSLIRGERAFF
>TRBV4-3|15|TRBJ2-5|TRBD2|few
TGCGCCAGCAGCCAAGAAGGGAACGGGGGGGAGACCCAGTACTTC
CASSQEGNGGETQYF
>TRBV30|13|TRBJ2-7|NA|few
TGTGCCTGGAGTACGGACACATCCTACGAGCAGTACTTC
CAWSTDTSYEQYF
>TRBV27|16|TRBJ1-6|NA|many
TGTGCCAGCAGTCTCCGAGGGAGCTCCTATAATTCACCCCTCCACTTT
CASSLRGSSYNSPLHF
>TRBV28|15|TRBJ1-4|NA|few
TGTGCCAGCAGTTCCTCTGGGGGGCTGGATGAAAAACTGTTTTTT
CASSSSGGLDEKLFF
>TRBV29-1|13|TRBJ2-7|NA|NA
TGCAGCGTTGAGACCGTAATAGGCCGCGAGCAGTACTTC
CSVETVIGREQYF
>TRBV20-1|10|TRBJ1-5|NA|NA
TGCAGTGCTAGCGGGTGGCCCCAGCATTTT
CSASGWPQHF